The clone carrying this T cell receptor (beta chain) was recorded only once. This entry belongs to a study of blood T cell repertoires in COVID-19. The overall study: Sites across the United States, Italy and Spain contributed samples from acute and convalescent COVID-19.

Germline V lookup: CDR1 LNHDA, CDR2 SQIVND (reference sequence). V shed 4 bases and J 5 bases; nucleotides not matched to a gene: 5. The CDR3 is made up of 13 amino acids. Enrollment of patients from Seattle took place during active infection, with longitudinal follow-up. Authors' data handling: Counts of nucleated cells, estimated from reference gene primer amplification, were obtained. Sequencing was performed with immunoSEQ multiplex PCR; in TCRdb, only in-frame clones are kept and a portion is missing. V and J calls and clone size are those listed in that table; D and trimming were worked out from the DNA. This table holds hundreds of thousands of clones, approximately 90% found once.

This TCR was sampled from a man between 60 and 75 years old with COVID-19, enrolled during active disease. Sample: peripheral blood. V usage is TRBV19 and J usage is TRBJ2-7; 7 positions match TRBD1. The CDR3 loop is CASSRKQGNEQYF. Here the CDR3 DNA reads TGTGCCAGTAGTAGAAAACAGGGGAACGAGCAGTACTTC.